These 5 T cell receptor beta chains originate from one sample sequenced in a study of shared clonotypes between healthy human individuals. The table came from immunoSEQ multiplex PCR; TCRdb's copy has only in-frame clones and leaves some out. The repertoire holds over a million clones, with 95% to 99% as singletons. The sequenced sample consisted of naive CD4+ T cells sorted from blood. Subset meaning: CD45RA+ positively selected. Every receptor here comes from a man aged 30 to 45 in good health.

The count of this clone is one. The chain joins TRBV5-1 to TRBJ1-1, with 7 bases that match TRBD1. Trimming took 4 bases from V and 1 from J; bases not matched to a gene: 4. The CDR3 consists of 14 residues. Germline loops: CDR1 SGHRS, CDR2 YFSETQ. The CDR3 loop is CASSMGQTNTEAFF. The CDR3 nucleotides read TGCGCCAGCAGCATGGGACAGACGAACACTGAAGCTTTCTTT.

The rearrangement joins TRBV18 to TRBJ1-5; 9 bases line up with TRBD1. V was pared by 6 bases and J by 6 bases, with 12 bases of the junction left unmatched. The CDR3 has 16 residues. Germline assignment: CDR1 KGHSH and CDR2 LQKENI. Here the CDR3 DNA reads TGTGCCAGCTCGCAAACTACAGGGGGCGGGGGTCAGCCCCAGCATTTT. This gives the protein CASSQTTGGGGQPQHF.

The chain uses TRBV7-2 and TRBJ2-5; D gene ambiguous. The germline V gene has CDR1 SGHTA and CDR2 FQGNSA. The CDR3 length is 12 residues. Trimming pared 4 bases from V and 4 bases from J, leaving 7 bases between. The CDR3 protein is CASSSWGETQYF. CDR3 sequence (DNA): TGTGCCAGCAGCTCCTGGGGAGAGACCCAGTACTTC.

Only one count was recorded for this clone. DNA of the CDR3: TGTGCCAGCGAGGTAGGGGTCTATGGCTACACCTTC. This gives the protein CASEVGVYGYTF. This rearrangement joins TRBV2 to TRBJ1-2, with a weak D call TRBD1 (5 bases). CDR3 length: 12 amino acids. V dropped 8 bases and J dropped 4 bases, with 11 bases sitting between them. CDR1 SNHLY and CDR2 FYNNEI come from the germline V gene.

The chain is built from TRBV9 and TRBJ1-1; D uncertain. This CDR3 has 16 amino acids. V was clipped by 1 base and J by 0 bases, with 13 bases between them. CDR1 SGDLS and CDR2 YYNGEE come from the germline V gene. CDR3 nucleotide sequence: TGTGCCAGCAGCGTAACGGCGGGGAACATGAACACTGAAGCTTTCTTT. Its translation: CASSVTAGNMNTEAFF.